This is a list of T cell receptor beta chains from one sample in a study of cytomegalovirus exposure and HLA in healthy donors. Using immunoSEQ multiplex PCR, the repertoire was profiled, and TCRdb retains in-frame clones only, with some absent. The data show 100,000 to 150,000 clones, 75% to 90% seen once. Sequencing was performed on PBMCs. Receptors were obtained from a man aged 45 to 65 in good health and CMV-seronegative. CDR3s include the opening cysteine and the closing phenylalanine or tryptophan.

TRBJ2-3,TRBV5-4,CASSFSGGARDTQYF
TRBJ2-7,TRBV29-1,CSVSRDSYEQYF
TRBJ1-1,TRBV6-1,CASSGQAFF
TRBJ2-1,TRBV7-9,CASSFRESNNEQFF
TRBJ1-1,TRBV11-2,CASSPMTGVEAFF
TRBJ2-3,TRBV13,CASNWRSTDTQYF
TRBJ2-1,TRBV5-1,CASSFKTDNEQFF
TRBJ2-7,TRBV28,CASSSGGRKQYF
TRBJ2-6,TRBV28,CASRIRHSGANVLTF
TRBJ2-5,TRBV5-1,CASSLGVNSGETQYF
TRBJ2-1,TRBV5-1,CASSLASSTGDEQFF
TRBJ2-5,TRBV25-1,CASGLRRGLAGQETQYF
TRBJ1-5,TRBV5-6,CASSYSSGTGDGSNQPQHF
TRBJ2-3,TRBV7-3,CASSQGLAVTGDTQYF
TRBJ1-4,TRBV30,CAWRGLPSATNEKLFF